A few counts support the clone carrying this T cell receptor beta chain. TCRdb used MiXCR to reprocess the RACE reads, holding one entry per CDR3 protein. Among 250,000 or so distinct CDR3 sequences listed, roughly 7.4% were seen once. Time point of the sample: pre-sensitization, week 0. The sample's treatment: therapeutic diphenylcyclopropenone sensitization with weekly scalp DPC. These data come from a study of human T cells and chemical hapten exposure. In germline, CDR1 is ENHRY, CDR2 SYGVKD. V was trimmed by 2 bases and J by 0 bases, leaving 10 bases between them. This CDR3 has 15 amino acids. This TCR derives from a man younger than 30 with alopecia areata. Some clones in this sample may be carry-over from other donors' samples. The source material was whole blood, sampled in connection with sensitization to the hapten diphenylcyclopropenone (DPC). The chain is built from TRBV10-3 and TRBJ1-1; a weak D match, TRBD1 (5 bases). The CDR3 is CAISEAGTVNTEAFF. Written as DNA, the CDR3 is TGTGCCATCAGTGAGGCCGGGACGGTGAACACTGAAGCTTTCTTT.